Each of the 15 T cell receptor beta chains below was sequenced from the same sample in a study of OX40 agonist ivuxolimab in advanced cancers. TCRdb's table, derived via immunoSEQ multiplex PCR, lists solely in-frame clones and lacks some. This table has approximately 82,000 clones, about nine tenths appearing once. Specimen: CD4+ or CD8+ T cells sorted from blood, collected in a trial of the OX40 agonist ivuxolimab. The receptors were gathered from an adult with an advanced solid tumor such as melanoma, head and neck, liver or kidney cancer.

In its sample, this clone was seen once. J is TRBJ2-1 and V is TRBV15; 13 bases match TRBD2. The CDR3 spans 16 residues. Germline lookup yields CDR1 LNHNV and CDR2 YYDKDF (reference sequence). The ends lost 3 bases at V and 6 bases at J; junction bases unmatched: 5. The CDR3 here is CATSSPGTSGVNEQFF. The CDR3 bases are TGTGCCACCAGCAGCCCCGGGACTAGCGGGGTCAATGAGCAGTTCTTC.

V and J are TRBV19 and TRBJ1-2; TRBD1 aligns across 10 bases. Germline loops: CDR1 LNHDA, CDR2 SQIVND (reference sequence). This CDR3 comprises 16 residues. Trimming took 0 bases from V and 7 from J; bases not matched to a gene: 8. CDR3 protein: CASSIDSGQGRGGYTF. The CDR3 DNA sequence: TGTGCCAGTAGTATAGATTCGGGACAGGGGCGCGGTGGCTACACCTTC.

The V and J genes are TRBV4-1 and TRBJ1-1; D possibly corresponds to TRBD1 (6 bases). This CDR3 spans 16 amino acids. From germline, CDR1 is MGHRA and CDR2 YSYEKL. V dropped 0 bases and J dropped 1 base, with 12 bases sitting between them. Written as DNA, the CDR3 is TGCGCCAGCAGCCAAGATGTGACAGGCGCGAACACTGAAGCTTTCTTT. Translation gives CASSQDVTGANTEAFF.

The J gene is TRBJ2-1, the V gene TRBV12-5, with TRBD2 identical over 11 bases. Germline V gene lookup returns CDR1 LGHNT and CDR2 FRNRAP. The CDR3 loop spans 16 amino acids. V lost 1 base and J lost 2; bases outside the gene matches: 1. The CDR3 bases are TGTGCTAGTGGTTTGGCGACTAGCGGGGCCTACAATGAGCAGTTCTTC. Protein sequence: CASGLATSGAYNEQFF.

This chain connects TRBV9 to TRBJ2-6; the D is unclear. Germline CDR1 and CDR2: SGDLS and YYNGEE. This CDR3 spans 15 amino acids. The V and J ends lost 2 bases and 4 bases respectively, with 10 bases between them. The CDR3, as DNA: TGTGCCAGCAGCGTGGGCCTTCAGGGGGCCAACGTCCTGACTTTC. Translation: CASSVGLQGANVLTF.

The gene calls are TRBV11-3 and TRBJ2-1; tentatively, D is TRBD2 (6 bases). Germline-derived CDR1 and CDR2 are SGHNT and YENEEA. The CDR3 is 16 amino acids. Trimming pared 1 base from V and 4 bases from J, leaving 14 bases between. Here the CDR3 reads CASSLATLASYNEQFF. Written as DNA, the CDR3 is TGTGCCAGCAGCTTAGCAACCCTAGCGAGTTACAATGAGCAGTTCTTC.

The gene calls are TRBV10-3 and TRBJ2-5; 9 bases map to TRBD2. CDR1 and CDR2 (germline): ENHRY, SYGVKD. CDR3 size: 13 residues. V shed 8 bases and J 5 bases; nucleotides not matched to a gene: 6. The CDR3 DNA sequence: TGTGCCATCGCGCGGGAGGGGACGGAGACCCAGTACTTC. This codes for CAIAREGTETQYF.

The rearrangement joins TRBV7-5 to TRBJ2-1; the table's D call TRBD2 went unverified against the DNA. TRBV7-5 is a recognized pseudogene. The CDR3 spans 18 residues. CDR3 in amino acids: CARSLAGGGNRAYNEQFF. The CDR3 coding sequence is TGTGCCAGAAGCTTAGCGGGAGGTGGGAATCGGGCCTACAATGAGCAGTTCTTC.

The genes are TRBV5-1 and TRBJ2-3; D remains unclear. CDR1 is SGHRS and CDR2 is YFSETQ in the germline V gene. Trimming took 1 base from V and 6 from J, leaving 3 bases between them. The CDR3 totals 11 residues. For the CDR3, the DNA is TGCGCCAGCAGCTTGATGGATACGCAGTATTTT. Its translation: CASSLMDTQYF.

The chain links TRBV7-3 to TRBJ2-1; 9 bases match TRBD2. The length of the CDR3 is 18 residues. Germline CDR1 SGHTA, CDR2 FQGTGA. Trimming at V came to 5 bases and at J to 3 bases, leaving 14 bases not matched to a gene. The CDR3 sequence is CASSPQPGGTSFYNEQFF. The CDR3 region has the DNA TGTGCCAGCAGCCCACAACCCGGGGGGACTAGCTTCTACAATGAGCAGTTCTTC.

The genes are TRBV10-3 and TRBJ2-2; 8 bases agree with TRBD1. With V trimmed by 0 bases and J by 6 bases, 0 bases remained unmatched. The CDR3 runs to 14 residues. The V gene's germline CDR1 is ENHRY and CDR2 SYGVKD. In nucleotides, the CDR3 is TGTGCCATCAGTGAGTCGACAGGGGCCGGGGAGCTGTTTTTT. Amino acids: CAISESTGAGELFF.

V usage is TRBV5-6 and J usage is TRBJ1-1; D is uncertain. The germline V gene encodes CDR1 SGHDT and CDR2 YYEEEE. Trimming took off 4 bases at V and 5 bases at J, with 9 bases between the two ends. The CDR3 has 12 amino acids. The CDR3 reads CASSRGGTEAFF. CDR3 sequence (DNA): TGTGCCAGCAGCCGAGGAGGAACTGAAGCTTTCTTT.

V gene TRBV5-6 combines with J gene TRBJ2-1; 13 nucleotides match TRBD2. Per germline, CDR1 SGHDT and CDR2 YYEEEE. The trim removed 1 base at V and 8 bases at J, leaving 6 bases unmatched. The CDR3 sequence is 16 residues long. CDR3 amino acids: CASSLWTSGSRHEQFF. Here the CDR3 DNA reads TGTGCCAGCAGCTTGTGGACTAGCGGGAGTCGGCATGAGCAGTTCTTC.

This chain connects TRBV6-1 to TRBJ2-6; D tentatively fits TRBD1 or TRBD2 (5 bases each). CDR3 length: 17 residues. Trimming stripped 3 bases from V and 0 bases from J, with 12 bases between. Germline CDR1 is MNHNS and CDR2 is SASEGT. The CDR3 protein is CASSEGPTSSGANVLTF. The CDR3 DNA follows: TGTGCCAGCAGTGAGGGACCCACCAGCTCTGGGGCCAACGTCCTGACTTTC.

The CDR3 loop is CASSLAGRQGEKLFF. The CDR3 nucleotides read TGCGCCAGCAGCTTGGCGGGTAGGCAGGGTGAAAAACTGTTTTTT. The chain combines TRBV5-1 with TRBJ1-4; D might be TRBD1 (5 bases). Per germline, CDR1 SGHRS and CDR2 YFSETQ. This CDR3 comprises 15 residues. Trimming took off 0 bases at V and 7 bases at J, with 13 bases between the two ends.